This TCR beta chain appears in the sequencing data of a study of T cells in Graves' hyperthyroidism and ophthalmopathy. Findings and caveats of the study: Clonotypes that were expanded in thyroid above 0.001 mostly appeared in blood too.

The CDR3 regions of TCR beta were amplified from RNA transcripts. When the TCR CDR3 underwent first-round RT-PCR, the HTBI primer set was used. TCRdb reanalysed the multiplex PCR reads using MiXCR and keeps one entry per CDR3 protein. The sample contains hundreds of thousands of distinct CDR3 sequences, around 14% of which appear only once. The CDR3 covers 15 residues. V dropped 4 bases and J dropped 0 bases, with 10 bases sitting between them. Germline V gives CDR1 SGHAT, CDR2 FQNNGV. This clonotype has more than one count but fewer than ten. Its antigen remains unknown. Graves' hyperthyroidism without ophthalmopathy progression within 18 months was termed stable.

Specimen: blood. This receptor was taken from a woman under 30 with Graves' hyperthyroidism. J is TRBJ2-4 and V is TRBV11-2; perhaps TRBD2 as D (5 bases). The CDR3 is CASSSIRGAKNIQYF. For the CDR3, the DNA is TGTGCCAGCAGCTCGATACGGGGAGCCAAAAACATTCAGTACTTC. Full variable domain (outside the CDR3, taken from reference TRBV11-2 and TRBJ2-4): EAGVAQSPRYKIIEKRQSVAFWCNPISGHATLYWYQQILGQGPKLLIQFQNNGVVDDSQLPKDRFSAERLKGVDSTLKIQPAKLEDSAVYLCASSSIRGAKNIQYFGAGTRLSVL.